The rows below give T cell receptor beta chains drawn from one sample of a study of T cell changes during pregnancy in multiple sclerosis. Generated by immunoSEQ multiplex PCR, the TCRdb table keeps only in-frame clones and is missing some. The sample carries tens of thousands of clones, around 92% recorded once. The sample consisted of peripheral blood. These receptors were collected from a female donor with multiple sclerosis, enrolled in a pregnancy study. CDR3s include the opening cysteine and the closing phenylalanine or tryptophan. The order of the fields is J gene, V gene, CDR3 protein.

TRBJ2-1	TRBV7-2	CASSLVSGTIYNEQFF
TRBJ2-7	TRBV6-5	CASSYGTGVYYEQYF
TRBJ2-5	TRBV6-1	CASSEWGTESQETQYF
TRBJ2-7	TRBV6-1	CATGQGGYEQYF
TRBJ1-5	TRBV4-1	CASSPTGVSNQPQHF
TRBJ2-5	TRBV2	CASSEQYTQETQYF
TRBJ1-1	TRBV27	CASSLFGVTEAFF
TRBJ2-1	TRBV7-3	CASSSALLGSEQFF
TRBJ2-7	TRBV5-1	CASSLTDYEQYF
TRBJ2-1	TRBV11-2	CASSLEETPFNEQFF
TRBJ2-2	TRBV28	CASNDGGELFF
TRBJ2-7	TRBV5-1	CASREGDRGYEQYF
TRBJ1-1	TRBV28	CASSFLDRNTEAFF
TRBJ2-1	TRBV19	CASKKLAGEEGNEQFF
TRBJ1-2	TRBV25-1	CASTGTGSLLGGYTF
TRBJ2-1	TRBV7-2	CASSLRRGDEQFF
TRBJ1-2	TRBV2	CASSMDRFYGYTF
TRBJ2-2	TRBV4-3	CASSQVQNTGELFF
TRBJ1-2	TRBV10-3	CAMAQDSGYGYTF
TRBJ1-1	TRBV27	CASSSGAGEAFF
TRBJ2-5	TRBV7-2	CASSFDGTGGLETQYF
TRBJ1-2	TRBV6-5	CASSYSRLGRNYGYTF
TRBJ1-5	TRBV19	CASTGHQDQPQHF
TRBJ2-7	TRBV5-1	CASSLESSFLYEQYF
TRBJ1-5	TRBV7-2	CASSPLGQNNQPQHF
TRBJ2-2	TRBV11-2	CASRVSGSNTGELFF
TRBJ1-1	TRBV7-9	CASSLKELRTEAFF
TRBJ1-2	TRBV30	CAWGQGNYGYTF
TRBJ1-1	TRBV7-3	CASSLVGGDTEAFF
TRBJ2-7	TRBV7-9	CAIGTSGSEQYF
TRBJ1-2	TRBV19	CASSIDLGIGDYGYTF